This T cell receptor (beta chain) emerged from a study of Ad26.COV2.S vaccination and SARS-CoV-2 variants. As regards this clone: Its antigen is as yet unknown.

Per germline, CDR1 SGHDT and CDR2 YYEEEE. V lost 2 bases, J lost 6 bases, and 12 bases lay in between. The CDR3 is made up of 14 amino acids. Repertoires were generated with immunoSEQ multiplex PCR, while TCRdb's copy carries only in-frame clones and drops some. The profile covers roughly 250,000 clones, with around nine tenths appearing a single time and 2.5% to 3.5% taken by the ten largest. Specified treatment: approximately 18 received Ad26.COV2.S at low or high dose, single or two shots; roughly 5 received placebo; per-sample allocation not given. The samples were gathered on day 63 after the first injection of vaccine or placebo. An Ad26 vector expressing Wuhan-strain SARS-CoV-2 spike served as the vaccine. Whole-study results and caveats: Vaccinated individuals (as opposed to placebo recipients) had higher spike-specific TCR breadth. The breadth of spike-specific CD8+ and CD4+ T cell responses after vaccination was reportedly substantial.

This sample comprised peripheral blood, obtained in a trial of Ad26.COV2.S vaccine versus placebo. The chain is built from TRBV5-6 and TRBJ2-1; D perhaps matches TRBD2 (7 bases). This TCR was sampled from a person between 18 and 65 years old who received the Ad26.COV2.S COVID-19 vaccine or a placebo. In nucleotides, the CDR3 is TGTGCCAGCAGCTTCATCGGGGGGCTCAATGAGCAGTTCTTC. Translation gives CASSFIGGLNEQFF.